Shown below are 6 T cell receptor beta chains from a single sample sequenced in a study of T-cell memory formation after mild COVID-19 (dated by TCRdb to about 2021). The receptor library was made with 5' RACE. TCRdb lists the instrument as Illumina NovaSeq 6000. Using fastp at Q25 and MiXCR, TCRdb reprocessed the public reads and kept productive beta chains. Each CDR3 protein gets just one entry, which takes the most common genes and DNA from the rows behind it. The sample includes approximately 340,000 distinct CDR3 sequences, with roughly 13% observed a single time. Jointly, the top ten make up about a fifth of the sample. Sequenced input: PBMCs or a T cell subset sorted from them (not recorded which). The receptors stem from a man aged 18 to 30 who had mild COVID-19 (a few samples of this study predate the infection). The sample titles of this study are shuffled in the database, so cell type and time point are left out; the donor was told from shared clones.

This clonotype was observed a handful of times. The V gene is TRBV5-1, the J gene TRBJ1-2; tentatively, D is TRBD1 (5 bases). The V end was cut by 3 bases, the J end by 2 bases, with 14 bases between. The germline gives CDR1 SGHRS, CDR2 YFSETQ. This CDR3 region has 15 residues. CDR3 DNA: TGCGCCAGCAGCTGGACCGGGACGGGAAACTATGGCTACACCTTC. It specifies CASSWTGTGNYGYTF.

The J gene is TRBJ2-3, the V gene TRBV7-2, with 8 positions matching TRBD1. CDR3 length: 16 residues. The V gene's germline CDR1 is SGHTA and CDR2 FQGNSA. Losses at the gene ends were 0 bases for V and 4 bases for J; bases not matched to a gene: 6. CDR3 protein: CASSLAWTGTADTQYF. CDR3 coding DNA: TGTGCCAGCAGCTTAGCCTGGACAGGGACCGCAGATACGCAGTATTTT.

A few counts support this clonotype. The chain joins TRBV6-1 to TRBJ2-3, with D perhaps TRBD2 (6 bases). Trimming took off 8 bases at V and 4 bases at J, with 13 bases between the two ends. This CDR3 contains 13 residues. Germline V CDR1 and CDR2: MNHNS, SASEGT. The CDR3 DNA reads as TGTGCCAGCGGAACTAGCCCCGCAGATACGCAGTATTTT. Its protein is CASGTSPADTQYF.

The chain combines TRBV4-3 with TRBJ2-3; no definite D call. Germline assignment: CDR1 LGHNA and CDR2 YSLEER. The CDR3 covers 15 residues. With 0 bases removed from V and 5 bases from J, the gap between germline ends came to 12 bases. This chain's CDR3 is CASSQDPAGGDTQYF. In nucleotides, the CDR3 is TGCGCCAGCAGCCAAGATCCGGCAGGTGGAGATACGCAGTATTTT.

The chain joins TRBV6-2 or TRBV6-3 to TRBJ2-7; D unresolved. With 8 bases removed from V and 2 bases from J, the gap between germline ends came to 16 bases. Germline CDR1 reads MNHEY; CDR2 reads SVGEGT. This CDR3 spans 14 amino acids. CDR3 protein: CASCSWNWTYEQYF. CDR3 nucleotide sequence: TGTGCCAGCTGCTCTTGGAACTGGACCTACGAGCAGTACTTC.

This clonotype was picked up a small number of times. This sequence joins TRBV19 and TRBJ1-2; D perhaps matches TRBD1 (5 bases). V lost 2 bases to trimming and J lost 9 bases, with 13 bases between them. Germline CDR1 and CDR2: LNHDA and SQIVND (reference sequence). The CDR3 covers 13 residues. In DNA, the CDR3 is TGTGCCAGTAGTATACGTGGGGACGCCCGCTACACCTTC. Its translation: CASSIRGDARYTF.